This is a list of T cell receptor beta chains from one sample in a study of response to subunit inactivated influenza vaccine. TCRdb fed the RT-PCR reads into MiXCR, producing one record per CDR3 protein. This sample has around 850,000 distinct CDR3 sequences, with about 18% found just once. Sample: PBMCs from blood, taken roughly 5 days after vaccination. These receptors came from a man over 45 who received an inactivated influenza vaccine. The CDR3 runs from the conserved cysteine through the conserved F or W. The order of the fields is V gene, CDR3 protein.

TRBV7-8	CASSQKGGRSNEQFF
TRBV10-1	CASSESSGPGELFF
TRBV6-1	CASNPAGYTDTQYF
TRBV7-7	CASSLGLGFQETQYF
TRBV6-1	CASRPRTGDHTEAFF
TRBV4-3	CASSRKKKSSGPDEQFF
TRBV28	CASSGTRAYEQYF
TRBV20-1	CSARGREKVNEQFF
TRBV4-2	CASSHVGLAGEETQYF
TRBV3-1	CASSQVLQFTEAFF
TRBV12-3/TRBV12-4	CASSSRESRGNGYTF
TRBV7-9	CASSKTGSDTQYF
TRBV29-1	CSVGTFGGGITGELFF
TRBV29-1	CSVPSQAGTYEQYF
TRBV18	CASSPRASVMSTDTQYF
TRBV30	CASRPGHQETQYF
TRBV20-1	CSARNSAGGVNEQFF
TRBV29-1	CSVEPMRGLFGYTF
TRBV28	CASKKDAGELFF
TRBV7-2	CASSAPGQIFYEQYF
TRBV25-1	CASSEAGRAVDGYTF
TRBV5-1	CASSLIVGLGYGEAFF
TRBV20-1	CSARDGGENTEAFF
TRBV20-1	CSARVDITEAFF
TRBV15	CATSTASTDTQYF
TRBV10-3	CAISGLAGADEQFF
TRBV11-1	CASSLGGVNEQYF
TRBV12-3/TRBV12-4	CASTIEADNEQFF
TRBV20-1	CSARDGDRGAETQYF
TRBV9	CASSREGGVNTGELFF
TRBV10-3	CAISGSPKGDTEAFF
TRBV28	CASRPYILKGTEAFF
TRBV20-1	CSGVQQGGYEQYF
TRBV12-3/TRBV12-4	CASSTDRVSNQPQHF
TRBV6-2/TRBV6-3	CASSYSRRAIEQYF
TRBV20-1	CSARAGVTEAFF
TRBV3-1	CASSQDVSTGVETQYF
TRBV12-3/TRBV12-4	CASTFGTLEAFF
TRBV20-1	CSARVFGTGDYEQYF
TRBV20-1	CSASGLATHEQYF
TRBV20-1	CSAIQEWNSPLHF
TRBV6-5	CASSYSTGNNEQFF
TRBV18	CASSAAGPTGSSEAFF
TRBV20-1	CSASQRGSPLHF
TRBV7-2	CASSLDWWRDRNEQFF
TRBV12-3/TRBV12-4	CASSFQGTDTQYF
TRBV20-1	CSAKFAGGSGEQYF
TRBV29-1	CSVSARGLNEAFF
TRBV4-2	CASSPSGTVFSSTDTQYF
TRBV15	CATSAGQFSGNTIYF
TRBV19	CASSIDWAGRNSPLHF
TRBV4-3	CASSQDSRPGTEAFF
TRBV7-9	CASSSPGHPYNEQFF
TRBV9	CASSVGPQSSYEQYF
TRBV6-2/TRBV6-3	CASSYRPLRGRGGNQPQHF
TRBV4-3	CASSHLGQGGQETQYF
TRBV9	CASSVGGTGLFF
TRBV12-3/TRBV12-4	CASSKGQEVSYEQYF
TRBV6-5	CASSFGTPDTQYF